These 5 T cell receptor beta chains were sequenced from one sample in a study of shared clonotypes between healthy human individuals. CD45RO negativity and positive selection for CCR7 defined naive CD8 cells, a population that excluded terminally differentiated effector memory CD45RA+ cells. Produced via immunoSEQ multiplex PCR; TCRdb's table is partial and in-frame only. Of approximately 2,200,000 clones listed, roughly 91% are singletons. Material: naive CD8+ T cells from PBMCs. All receptors come from a man younger than 35 in good health. Some clones in this sample may be carry-over from other donors' samples.

The rearrangement uses TRBV29-1 and TRBJ1-1; D perhaps matches TRBD1 (6 bases). Trimming removed 4 bases at V and 9 bases at J, with 12 bases between. Germline-derived CDR1 and CDR2 are SQVTM and ANQGSEA. The CDR3 contains 11 residues. The CDR3 sequence is CSVVGGAKAFF. The CDR3 DNA follows: TGCAGCGTTGTGGGGGGGGCTAAAGCTTTCTTT.

This sequence joins TRBV4-1 and TRBJ2-1; perhaps TRBD2 as D (6 bases). Germline V gene sequence: CDR1 MGHRA, CDR2 YSYEKL. This CDR3 spans 17 amino acids. V was trimmed by 3 bases and J by 0 bases, leaving 15 bases between them. CDR3 loop: CASSHQHGGSSYNEQFF. CDR3 DNA sequence: TGCGCCAGCAGCCATCAGCACGGGGGAAGCTCCTACAATGAGCAGTTCTTC.

This chain uses TRBV7-9 with TRBJ1-1, with TRBD1 matching over 8 bases. Germline V gene sequence: CDR1 SEHNR, CDR2 FQNEAQ (reference sequence). With V trimmed by 1 base and J by 4 bases, 5 bases remained unmatched. CDR3 length equals 15 residues. This CDR3 is CASSLVGQGPTEAFF. CDR3 sequence (DNA): TGTGCCAGCAGCTTAGTAGGACAGGGACCCACTGAAGCTTTCTTT.

The genes are TRBV5-6 and TRBJ1-3, with D possibly being TRBD1 (5 bases). This CDR3 is built from 15 residues. V was trimmed by 0 bases and J by 7 bases, leaving 14 bases between them. Germline lookup yields CDR1 SGHDT and CDR2 YYEEEE. The CDR3 spells CASSLVGEGLNTIYF. CDR3 DNA: TGTGCCAGCAGCTTGGTAGGGGAGGGTTTGAACACCATATATTTT.

This rearrangement joins TRBV9 to TRBJ2-1, with 14 bases identical to TRBD2. CDR1 is SGDLS and CDR2 is YYNGEE in the germline V gene. This CDR3 is 17 amino acids long. Trimming removed 0 bases from V and 10 bases from J; junction bases left unmatched: 9. The CDR3 sequence is CASSVEGGGLAGAEQFF. The DNA for the CDR3 is TGTGCCAGCAGCGTAGAGGGTGGGGGACTAGCGGGAGCGGAGCAGTTCTTC.